This T cell receptor (beta chain) was retrieved from a study of CXCR3-negative and CXCR3-positive naive CD8 T cells. Study-wide results and limits: Relative to memory CD8+ cells, whose diversity was much lower, both naive subsets had comparably high diversity. Hydrophobicity was higher for TRB CDR3s found in CXCR3-positive naive cells than in CXCR3-negative naive cells.

5' RACE that incorporated UMI labels was used to prepare the TRB cDNA libraries. TCRdb reprocessed the 5' RACE reads and keeps a single row for each CDR3 protein, giving no DNA. The specimen's table records roughly 140,000 distinct CDR3 sequences. Remarks on this clonotype: The antigen remains unidentified.

Germline V lookup: CDR1 LGHNA, CDR2 YNFKEQ. The CDR3 contains 12 residues. The sequence was collected from a human donor in good health. Some clones in this sample may be carry-over from other donors' samples. Material: naive CXCR3+ CD8+ T cells from blood. Subset here: CD45RO-CCR7+CD27+CD95- naive CD8+ T cells expressing CXCR3 (TNR3+). The chain combines TRBV4-2 with TRBJ1-2. CDR3 amino acids: CASSQDFEGYTF.